This TCR beta chain was recovered during a study of technical replicates of blood from several donors. The germline CDR1 and CDR2 sequences are MGHRA and YSYEKL. V was pared by 2 bases and J by 3 bases, with 23 bases between. This CDR3 contains 18 residues. TCRdb keeps only in-frame clones here, not all; method: immunoSEQ multiplex PCR. The repertoire holds about 88,000 clones, just under 95% seen once, with 0.25% in the top ten. Material: T cells isolated from PBMCs. This clonotype was sampled from a human donor in good health. The chain recombines TRBV4-1 with TRBJ2-7, with D maybe TRBD2 (6 bases). CDR3 in DNA: TGCGCCAGCAGCCAAACCGCTGGCGGGAAGGAGACTGTCTACGAGCAGTACTTC. It codes for CASSQTAGGKETVYEQYF.